These T cell receptor beta chains were read from a single sample in a study of tumor-infiltrating lymphocytes in localized non-small cell lung cancer. Clones were read by immunoSEQ multiplex PCR, and TCRdb kept only the in-frame ones, dropping some. The profile shows about 3,000 clones, 52% of them singletons. Source material: uninvolved lung tissue not adjacent to the tumor. Every receptor here comes from a human donor with non-small cell lung cancer. Each CDR3 is given with its conserved first and last residue. Fields, in order: CDR3 DNA, CDR3 protein, clone size, J gene, D gene, V gene. The D gene is left open where the match is weak. Clone size is stated in some rows and not others, as once, few, many or a class when expanded.

DNA: TGTGCCAGCAGCCGGTCTTACAGCGAGGTGTATGGCTACACCTTC
CDR3: CASSRSYSEVYGYTF
size: .
J: TRBJ1-2
D: .
V: TRBV7-2

DNA: TGTGCCAGCATAGGGACAGGGGGAAACACTGAAGCTTTCTTT
CDR3: CASIGTGGNTEAFF
size: .
J: TRBJ1-1
D: TRBD1
V: TRBV6-1

DNA: TGTGCCAGCCGGAGGGGGCAGCTTCTAAATGAAAAACTGTTTTTT
CDR3: CASRRGQLLNEKLFF
size: .
J: TRBJ1-4
D: TRBD1
V: TRBV28

DNA: TGTGCCAGCAGTTTTAAGCGGACCGGGGAGCTGTTTTTT
CDR3: CASSFKRTGELFF
size: .
J: TRBJ2-2
D: .
V: TRBV28

DNA: TGTGCCAGCAGCCGAACAGGGATCGGAAACACCATATATTTT
CDR3: CASSRTGIGNTIYF
size: .
J: TRBJ1-3
D: .
V: TRBV7-2

DNA: TGTGCCAGCAGCTTAGCGCTAGGGGGCGCTTCTGGGGCCAACGTCCTGACTTTC
CDR3: CASSLALGGASGANVLTF
size: .
J: TRBJ2-6
D: TRBD1
V: TRBV7-2

DNA: TGTGCCATCAGTGAGGAGAGGGTATCGAGCAATCAGCCCCAGCATTTT
CDR3: CAISEERVSSNQPQHF
size: .
J: TRBJ1-5
D: .
V: TRBV10-3

DNA: TGTGCCAGCAGCCGACTAGCGGGGACGGAGGGAGAGACCCAGTACTTC
CDR3: CASSRLAGTEGETQYF
size: .
J: TRBJ2-5
D: TRBD2
V: TRBV7-9

DNA: TGCGCCAGCAGCTTGGGAGCAGGAGCGGGGTCTGGAAACACCATATATTTT
CDR3: CASSLGAGAGSGNTIYF
size: .
J: TRBJ1-3
D: .
V: TRBV5-1

DNA: TGTGCCGCGATCCGGGGGGCTGGCTACACCTTC
CDR3: CAAIRGAGYTF
size: .
J: TRBJ1-2
D: .
V: TRBV6-1

DNA: TGTGCCAGCAGCTTGATAGGCCCCACCGGGGAGCTGTTTTTT
CDR3: CASSLIGPTGELFF
size: few
J: TRBJ2-2
D: .
V: TRBV5-4

DNA: TGCGCCAGCAGCTCAGGGTTGGCCACCGGGGAGCTGTTTTTT
CDR3: CASSSGLATGELFF
size: once
J: TRBJ2-2
D: .
V: TRBV5-1

DNA: TGCGCCAGCAGCCAAGAACGGGAGGGCCTAAGGAACGAGCAGTACTTC
CDR3: CASSQEREGLRNEQYF
size: .
J: TRBJ2-7
D: TRBD2
V: TRBV4-1

DNA: TGTGCCAGCAGCTTAACGGGAGGGAGCGGCGGGGAGCTGTTTTTT
CDR3: CASSLTGGSGGELFF
size: .
J: TRBJ2-2
D: TRBD2
V: TRBV7-3

DNA: TGTGCCAGCAGTTTAAAGGCCCCCGCGCCGCGGTGGAATCAGCCCCAGCATTTT
CDR3: CASSLKAPAPRWNQPQHF
size: few
J: TRBJ1-5
D: .
V: TRBV28

DNA: TGTGCCAGCAGCGACCGACAGGGACATGGCAATGAGCAGTTCTTC
CDR3: CASSDRQGHGNEQFF
size: medium-sized
J: TRBJ2-1
D: TRBD1
V: TRBV5-6

DNA: TGCAGCGTTAGGACAGTACTCAACGAGCAGTACTTC
CDR3: CSVRTVLNEQYF
size: .
J: TRBJ2-7
D: .
V: TRBV29-1

DNA: TGTGCCTGGAGTGGACAGGGGGCGGGAGAGACCCAGTACTTC
CDR3: CAWSGQGAGETQYF
size: few
J: TRBJ2-5
D: TRBD1
V: TRBV30

DNA: TGTGCCAGCAGCTCCGGGACAGGGACCTACAATGAGCAGTTCTTC
CDR3: CASSSGTGTYNEQFF
size: few
J: TRBJ2-1
D: TRBD1
V: TRBV7-9

DNA: TGTGCCAGCAGTTCGACTGGACTAGCGGGGCCCTACAATGAGCAGTTCTTC
CDR3: CASSSTGLAGPYNEQFF
size: few
J: TRBJ2-1
D: TRBD2
V: TRBV28

DNA: TGTGCCAGCAGCCGGAGACTAGCGGGTGTCTCCTACGAGCAGTACTTC
CDR3: CASSRRLAGVSYEQYF
size: .
J: TRBJ2-7
D: TRBD2
V: TRBV4-2

DNA: TGTGCCAGCAGCTTAGAGGTCCAAGAGACCCAGTACTTC
CDR3: CASSLEVQETQYF
size: few
J: TRBJ2-5
D: .
V: TRBV7-3

DNA: TGTGCCAGCAGTTACCAAACTGGAAACACCATATATTTT
CDR3: CASSYQTGNTIYF
size: few
J: TRBJ1-3
D: .
V: TRBV6-6

DNA: TGCGCCAGCTACGTCTGGGTTTCGGGACAGCCCCAGCATTTT
CDR3: CASYVWVSGQPQHF
size: few
J: TRBJ1-5
D: .
V: TRBV10-1

DNA: TGTGCCTGGAGTGACACATCTTCCCCCGGAGATACGCAGTATTTT
CDR3: CAWSDTSSPGDTQYF
size: .
J: TRBJ2-3
D: .
V: TRBV30

DNA: TGTGCCAGCAGCTTATGGCACGGAGGGGAGACCCAGTACTTC
CDR3: CASSLWHGGETQYF
size: .
J: TRBJ2-5
D: .
V: TRBV11-2

DNA: TGTGCCAGCAGTAGACGATACGAGCAGTACTTC
CDR3: CASSRRYEQYF
size: .
J: TRBJ2-7
D: .
V: TRBV28

DNA: TGTGCCAGCAGGCTAGTCCACGAGCAGTACTTC
CDR3: CASRLVHEQYF
size: few
J: TRBJ2-7
D: .
V: TRBV28

DNA: TGTGCCAGCTCACCACAGGGTACGAACACTGAAGCTTTCTTT
CDR3: CASSPQGTNTEAFF
size: .
J: TRBJ1-1
D: .
V: TRBV18

DNA: TGTGCCAGCAGCCCAGGGTGGACTGAAGCTTTCTTT
CDR3: CASSPGWTEAFF
size: .
J: TRBJ1-1
D: .
V: TRBV7-8

DNA: TGTGCCAGCAGCTTAACAGGGGGCTGGGGTCAGCCCCAGCATTTT
CDR3: CASSLTGGWGQPQHF
size: once
J: TRBJ1-5
D: TRBD1
V: TRBV7-2

DNA: TGTGCCAGCAGTCTCCCCGGGGGGAAGGGGGGGCAGCCCCAGCATTTT
CDR3: CASSLPGGKGGQPQHF
size: .
J: TRBJ1-5
D: .
V: TRBV2

DNA: TGTGCCAGCAGCTGGGGACAGGGGACCTATGGCTACACCTTC
CDR3: CASSWGQGTYGYTF
size: .
J: TRBJ1-2
D: TRBD1
V: TRBV7-2

DNA: TGTGCCAGCAGTTTTCAGGTCCCCACAGATACGCAGTATTTT
CDR3: CASSFQVPTDTQYF
size: .
J: TRBJ2-3
D: .
V: TRBV27

DNA: TGCAGCGCGGCGGGCACGGGGGCACTGAACACCGGGGAGCTGTTTTTT
CDR3: CSAAGTGALNTGELFF
size: few
J: TRBJ2-2
D: .
V: TRBV29-1

DNA: TGCGCCAGCAGCTCCCTCGGACAGGGGAACACCGGGGAGCTGTTTTTT
CDR3: CASSSLGQGNTGELFF
size: .
J: TRBJ2-2
D: TRBD1
V: TRBV5-1

DNA: TGTGCCAGTAGTATAGGGCATAGAGAAGCTTTCTTT
CDR3: CASSIGHREAFF
size: few
J: TRBJ1-1
D: .
V: TRBV19

DNA: TGTGCCTGGAGTCCCCCCACAGGGAAGGAAGCTTTCTTT
CDR3: CAWSPPTGKEAFF
size: large
J: TRBJ1-1
D: .
V: TRBV30

DNA: TGCGCCAGCAGCTTGGGGGCAGGGCTCGATAGTGAGCAGTTCTTC
CDR3: CASSLGAGLDSEQFF
size: .
J: TRBJ2-1
D: .
V: TRBV5-1

DNA: TGTGCCAGCAGCGTGGGACAGGGCTATGGCTACACCTTC
CDR3: CASSVGQGYGYTF
size: once
J: TRBJ1-2
D: TRBD1
V: TRBV7-3

DNA: TGTGCCAGCAGCTCAGGGGTGGGCAATCAGCCCCAGCATTTT
CDR3: CASSSGVGNQPQHF
size: few
J: TRBJ1-5
D: .
V: TRBV27

DNA: TGTGCCACCAGCAGAGATCCCTTAGCGGGAACCTACGAGCAGTACTTC
CDR3: CATSRDPLAGTYEQYF
size: .
J: TRBJ2-7
D: TRBD2
V: TRBV15

DNA: TGTGCCTGGAGCTCGGGGCGGGGGACTAGCGAGCAGTACTTC
CDR3: CAWSSGRGTSEQYF
size: .
J: TRBJ2-7
D: TRBD2
V: TRBV30

DNA: TGTGCCAGCAGCGTCTTACAGGGGTCTAACACAGATACGCAGTATTTT
CDR3: CASSVLQGSNTDTQYF
size: .
J: TRBJ2-3
D: TRBD1
V: TRBV9

DNA: TGTGCCAGTAGCCCGAAGGCGGGGGCGGATGAGCAGTTCTTC
CDR3: CASSPKAGADEQFF
size: medium-sized
J: TRBJ2-1
D: .
V: TRBV19

DNA: TGCGCCAGCAGCCTAGTCCGGACAGAGAATGGCTACACCTTC
CDR3: CASSLVRTENGYTF
size: .
J: TRBJ1-2
D: .
V: TRBV4-1